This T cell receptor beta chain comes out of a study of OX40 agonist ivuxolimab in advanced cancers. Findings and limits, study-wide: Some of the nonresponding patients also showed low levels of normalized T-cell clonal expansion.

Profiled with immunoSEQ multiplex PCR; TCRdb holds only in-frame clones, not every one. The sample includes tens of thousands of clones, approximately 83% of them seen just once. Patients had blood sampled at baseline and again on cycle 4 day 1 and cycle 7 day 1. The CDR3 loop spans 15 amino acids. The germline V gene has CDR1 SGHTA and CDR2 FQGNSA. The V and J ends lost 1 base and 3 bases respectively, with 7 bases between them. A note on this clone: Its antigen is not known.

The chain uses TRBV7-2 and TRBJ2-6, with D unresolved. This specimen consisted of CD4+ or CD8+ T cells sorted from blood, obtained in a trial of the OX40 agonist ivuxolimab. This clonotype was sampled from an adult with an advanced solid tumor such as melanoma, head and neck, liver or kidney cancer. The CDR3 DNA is TGTGCCAGCAGCTTAGTACCGGTTGGGGCCAACGTCCTGACTTTC. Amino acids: CASSLVPVGANVLTF.